This TCR beta chain was found in a study of T cell repertoires in cytomegalovirus infection. Study at large: Used in the study were CMV epitopes, some recently identified and HLA-C-restricted, others well-studied and HLA-B-restricted. Public signatures in TCR beta pointed to CMV infection and matching HLA type. Study results and caveats: CMV carriers having the relevant HLA were flagged by cumulative public TCR beta family frequency. Ex vivo, HLA-C-restricted CMV-specific TCR beta clonotypes prevailed over the rest of the response.

Via MiXCR, TCRdb re-called the reads, giving one row per CDR3 protein. The data show around 570,000 distinct CDR3 sequences, approximately 40% seen once. V was shortened by 0 bases and J by 4 bases, with 7 bases between the two germline ends. The CDR3 extends over 14 amino acids. Germline assignment: CDR1 KGHSH and CDR2 LQKENI. As regards this clonotype: Its antigen is currently unknown.

Sequenced material: cultured PBMCs, taken from culture after CMV antigen stimulation. The J gene is TRBJ2-1, the V gene TRBV18, with D unresolved. This clonotype originated in a human donor in good health (CMV status not recorded). Some clones in this sample may be carry-over from other donors' samples. CDR3 coding DNA: TGTGCCAGCTCACCACCGACACGGTACAATGAGCAGTTCTTC. Its translation: CASSPPTRYNEQFF.